The 22 T cell receptor beta chains listed next were all sequenced from one sample in a study of blood T cell repertoires in COVID-19. Measured with immunoSEQ multiplex PCR; TCRdb has only the in-frame clones, and not every one. The sample carries about 420,000 clones, 70% to 90% recorded once. Sequencing input: peripheral blood. These receptors all stem from a man aged 18 to 29 with COVID-19, enrolled during active disease.

The rearrangement uses TRBV2 and TRBJ2-1; possibly TRBD1 for D (6 bases). The CDR3 length is 17 residues. Between the trimmed V and J ends, which lost 2 bases and 5 bases, there was a span of 19 bases. Germline V CDR1 and CDR2: SNHLY, FYNNEI. CDR3 region: CASSERGSWGINNEQFF. The CDR3 DNA follows: TGTGCCAGCAGTGAAAGGGGGTCTTGGGGGATAAACAATGAGCAGTTCTTC.

The chain's CDR3 is CASSRGVGNSPLHF. The CDR3 nucleotides read TGTGCCAGCAGTCGGGGGGTCGGGAATTCACCCCTCCACTTT. The gene calls are TRBV6-5 and TRBJ1-6, with D perhaps TRBD1 (5 bases). CDR3 length: 14 residues. The germline V gene encodes CDR1 MNHEY and CDR2 SVGAGI. V lost 5 bases and J 7 bases, leaving 12 bases between the germline ends.

The gene calls are TRBV4-2 and TRBJ1-4, with D tentatively TRBD1 (6 bases). Trimming shortened V by 4 bases and J by 3 bases, and 9 bases separated the two germline ends. Germline CDR1 LGHNA, CDR2 YNFKEQ. The CDR3 contains 14 residues. CDR3 DNA: TGTGCCAGCAGCCGGGACACAGCTAATGAAAAACTGTTTTTT. Protein: CASSRDTANEKLFF.

This chain uses TRBV27 with TRBJ2-7, with D perhaps matching TRBD2 (6 bases). V was cut by 9 bases and J by 11 bases, with 20 bases left in between. Looked up from germline, CDR1 is MNHEY and CDR2 is SMNVEV (reference sequence). CDR3 size: 12 residues. The CDR3 DNA is TGTGCCAGTTCTCCCGGGACTTTTCCGAAGTACTTC. This codes for CASSPGTFPKYF.

The chain recombines TRBV5-4 with TRBJ2-1; 7 nucleotides agree with TRBD1. Trimming at V came to 3 bases and at J to 1 base, leaving 7 bases not matched to a gene. The CDR3 has 16 amino acids. Germline lookup yields CDR1 SGHNT and CDR2 YYREEE (reference sequence). The CDR3 coding sequence is TGTGCCAGCAGCTCTAAAGACAGGGTGTCCTACAATGAGCAGTTCTTC. Amino acid sequence: CASSSKDRVSYNEQFF.

The chain uses TRBV9 and TRBJ2-2; TRBD2 agrees at 9 bases. CDR3 length equals 16 residues. Unmatched junction bases numbered 12, after V lost 5 bases and J lost 7 bases. The V gene's germline CDR1 is SGDLS and CDR2 YYNGEE. The CDR3 DNA sequence: TGTGCCAGCAGTGTGGGGCTAGCGGGAACCCACGGGGAGCTGTTTTTT. It codes for CASSVGLAGTHGELFF. Full variable domain (outside the CDR3, taken from reference TRBV9 and TRBJ2-2): DSGVTQTPKHLITATGQRVTLRCSPRSGDLSVYWYQQSLDQGLQFLIQYYNGEERAKGNILERFSAQQFPDLHSELNLSSLELGDSALYFCASSVGLAGTHGELFFGEGSRLTVL.

This clone was found once. The genes are TRBV7-9 and TRBJ2-1; 7 bases match TRBD1. The J segment lost 13 bases and the V segment lost 4 bases, leaving 10 bases of the junction unmatched. The CDR3 covers 13 residues. Germline V gene data show CDR1 as SEHNR and CDR2 as FQNEAQ (reference sequence). CDR3 residues: CASSSPDRPVQFF. The CDR3 bases are TGTGCCAGCAGCTCCCCGGACAGGCCCGTCCAGTTCTTC.

J is TRBJ1-1 and V is TRBV21-1; the table calls TRBD1, which could not be checked here. TRBV21-1 is assigned pseudogene status. The CDR3 contains 14 residues. CDR3 DNA: TGTGCCAGCAGCAGACGGACAGGGGGTACTGAAGCTTTCTTT. Its protein product is CASSRRTGGTEAFF.

The chain couples TRBV28 to TRBJ2-1; TRBD2 matches 16 bases. Germline CDR1 reads MDHEN; CDR2 reads SYDVKM. This CDR3 has 18 amino acids. Losses at the gene ends were 5 bases for V and 4 bases for J; bases not matched to a gene: 8. CDR3 in DNA: TGTGCCAGCAGTGCGGGACTAGCGGGAGGGTTCTCGTACAATGAGCAGTTCTTC. It yields the protein CASSAGLAGGFSYNEQFF.

The rearrangement uses TRBV9 and TRBJ2-7, with 9 bases aligning to TRBD1. J gave up 2 bases and V 4 bases, and 4 bases lay outside the gene matches. CDR3 size: 14 residues. Germline CDR1 SGDLS, CDR2 YYNGEE. CDR3 DNA sequence: TGTGCCAGCAGCCCAAGGGACAGGGCCTACGAGCAGTACTTC. Translation gives CASSPRDRAYEQYF.

The rearrangement links TRBV2 to TRBJ2-1, with TRBD1 matching 10 bases. Germline-derived CDR1 and CDR2 are SNHLY and FYNNEI. Trimming at V came to 3 bases and at J to 6 bases, leaving 2 bases not matched to a gene. The CDR3 has 14 amino acids. This CDR3 is CASSDGTGANEQFF. In DNA, the CDR3 is TGTGCCAGCAGTGATGGGACAGGGGCCAATGAGCAGTTCTTC.

V and J are TRBV7-2 and TRBJ1-1, with D maybe TRBD1 (5 bases). V was trimmed by 5 bases and J by 1 base, leaving 14 bases between them. The CDR3 is 15 amino acids. In germline, CDR1 is SGHTA, CDR2 FQGNSA. The CDR3 DNA follows: TGTGCCAGCAGCATTGATAGCCAGGGGAACACTGAAGCTTTCTTT. It encodes CASSIDSQGNTEAFF. Complete variable domain (other parts from reference TRBV7-2 and TRBJ1-1): GAGVSQSPSNKVTEKGKDVELRCDPISGHTALYWYRQSLGQGLEFLIYFQGNSAPDKSGLPSDRFSAERTGGSVSTLTIQRTQQEDSAVYLCASSIDSQGNTEAFFGQGTRLTVV.

J is TRBJ2-1 and V is TRBV7-3, with D perhaps TRBD2 (5 bases). The V end lost 2 bases, the J end lost 1 base, and 9 bases lay between the germline ends. The CDR3 is 15 residues long. Germline lookup yields CDR1 SGHTA and CDR2 FQGTGA. DNA for the CDR3: TGTGCCAGCAGCTTAGAGGGCGGGTCCTACAATGAGCAGTTCTTC. It yields the protein CASSLEGGSYNEQFF.

This clone was seen once. This chain links TRBV3-1 (or the pseudogene TRBV3-2) with TRBJ1-2; 7 nucleotides agree with TRBD1. V was pared by 1 base and J by 7 bases, with 6 bases of the junction left unmatched. Germline lookup yields CDR1 LGHDT and CDR2 YNNKEL (reference sequence). The CDR3 spans 14 residues. CDR3 sequence reads: CASSQGQGRRGYTF. Here the CDR3 DNA reads TGTGCCAGCAGCCAAGGACAGGGACGCCGTGGCTACACCTTC.

The chain joins TRBV6-5 to TRBJ2-1; TRBD2 agrees at 7 bases. The ends lost 3 bases at V and 6 bases at J; junction bases unmatched: 8. This CDR3 is built from 15 residues. Per the germline V gene, CDR1 is MNHEY and CDR2 is SVGAGI. The CDR3 DNA is TGTGCCAGCAGTTATCCGGGGGAGCGGGGCAATGAGCAGTTCTTC. This codes for CASSYPGERGNEQFF.

This clone is a singleton in its sample. This rearrangement joins TRBV3-1 (or the pseudogene TRBV3-2) to TRBJ2-3; 10 positions agree with TRBD2. Germline values: CDR1 LGHDT, CDR2 YNNKEL (reference sequence). The CDR3 totals 15 residues. With 7 bases clipped from V and 2 bases from J, the junction kept 6 bases outside the gene matches. The CDR3 spells CASTSGGYVTDTQYF. The CDR3 DNA reads TGTGCCAGCACTAGCGGGGGTTATGTCACAGATACGCAGTATTTT.

This chain links TRBV12-3 or TRBV12-4 with TRBJ2-1; D gene unclear. The CDR3 length is 11 residues. The germline V and J ends were trimmed by 7 bases and 3 bases, with 4 bases remaining between them. This CDR3 is CASTNYNEQFF. The DNA of the CDR3 is TGTGCCAGCACCAACTACAATGAGCAGTTCTTC.

This clone is a singleton in its sample. V usage is TRBV3-1 (or the pseudogene TRBV3-2) and J usage is TRBJ2-7, with a possible D match to TRBD1 (6 bases). Germline lookup yields CDR1 LGHDT and CDR2 YNNKEL (reference sequence). Trimming pared 4 bases from V and 3 bases from J, leaving 13 bases between. This CDR3 is built from 14 residues. CDR3 sequence (DNA): TGTGCCAGCAGCCCGGCCGGGACACTCTACGAGCAGTACTTC. This sequence encodes CASSPAGTLYEQYF.

The CDR3 loop reads CASSQDGTSVGGQYF. CDR3 coding DNA: TGTGCCAGCAGCCAAGATGGGACTAGCGTGGGAGGGCAGTACTTC. V and J are TRBV3-1 (or the pseudogene TRBV3-2) and TRBJ2-7; 10 nucleotides agree with TRBD2. CDR1 and CDR2 (germline): LGHDT, YNNKEL (reference sequence). The ends lost 0 bases at V and 9 bases at J; junction bases unmatched: 8. The CDR3 extends over 15 amino acids.

The chain is built from TRBV19 and TRBJ2-5, with D perhaps TRBD2 (6 bases). In germline, CDR1 is LNHDA, CDR2 SQIVND (reference sequence). CDR3 length: 14 residues. V was pared by 3 bases and J by 3 bases, with 11 bases between. This CDR3 reads CASSIGGIEETQYF. CDR3 sequence (DNA): TGTGCCAGTAGTATTGGCGGGATCGAAGAGACCCAGTACTTC.

This chain connects TRBV6-5 to TRBJ1-4; TRBD1 might be the D (5 bases). Trimming stripped 8 bases from V and 4 bases from J, with 11 bases between. Germline V CDR1 and CDR2: MNHEY, SVGAGI. The CDR3 runs to 13 residues. For the CDR3, the DNA is TGTGCCAGCCGCGGGGCCGTTAATGAAAAACTGTTTTTT. It yields the protein CASRGAVNEKLFF.

The chain couples TRBV5-1 to TRBJ1-4; TRBD1 matches 7 bases. The germline V gene has CDR1 SGHRS and CDR2 YFSETQ. The J segment lost 7 bases and the V segment lost 4 bases, leaving 10 bases of the junction unmatched. This CDR3 contains 15 residues. This chain's CDR3 is CASSPATGAREKLFF. The CDR3, as DNA: TGCGCCAGCAGCCCGGCCACAGGGGCGCGTGAAAAACTGTTTTTT.